The 9 T cell receptor beta chains presented below share a single source sample, sequenced in a study of Ad26.COV2.S vaccination and SARS-CoV-2 variants (dated by TCRdb to the early 2020s). The treatment or condition label on this specimen signifies: some 19 received Ad26.COV2.S at low or high dose, single or two shots; 5 received placebo; per-sample allocation not given. For vaccine and placebo recipients, the sequenced repertoires came from samples collected on day 63 after the first injection. Libraries were constructed by the immunoSEQ multiplex PCR assay. Drawn from immuneACCESS, this table holds only the in-frame rearrangements with V and J called that TCRdb kept. Clones are partly lost; checked studies trace under half to an unresolved V gene and leave the rest unexplained. In all, the sample holds some 240,000 clones, and approximately 88% of those were seen once. About 2.8% of the sample rests with the top ten.

Specimen: peripheral blood, collected in a trial of Ad26.COV2.S vaccine versus placebo. These TCRs come from a person between 18 and 65 years old who received the Ad26.COV2.S COVID-19 vaccine or a placebo.

At least ten counts were recorded for this clone. The chain has TRBV9 and TRBJ2-3; 7 bases fit TRBD2. CDR1 is SGDLS and CDR2 is YYNGEE in the germline V gene. V was pared by 1 base and J by 1 base, with 3 bases of the junction left unmatched. This CDR3 region has 15 residues. Here the CDR3 DNA reads TGTGCCAGCAGCGTATACGGGAGGCGCACAGATACGCAGTATTTT. Translating it yields CASSVYGRRTDTQYF.

The V call is TRBV7-6, the J call TRBJ2-7; the D gene is possibly TRBD1 (5 bases). CDR1 is SGHVS, CDR2 FNYEAQ, per germline. V was trimmed by 1 base and J by 5 bases, leaving 12 bases between them. CDR3 length: 14 amino acids. The CDR3 DNA is TGTGCCAGCAGCTTAGAAGGGGCAGCTCACGAGCAGTACTTC. Its protein is CASSLEGAAHEQYF.

This chain joins TRBV5-1 and TRBJ2-1; D gene unclear. The germline CDR1 and CDR2 sequences are SGHRS and YFSETQ. V was shortened by 3 bases and J by 10 bases, with 23 bases between the two germline ends. CDR3 size: 16 residues. CDR3 loop: CASSSAPISRAGEQFF. CDR3 DNA sequence: TGCGCCAGCAGCTCTGCCCCTATTAGCCGGGCAGGCGAGCAGTTCTTC.

The chain employs TRBV7-3 and TRBJ2-7; D remains ambiguous. Trimming stripped 2 bases from V and 2 bases from J, with 7 bases between. Germline V CDR1 and CDR2: SGHTA, FQGTGA. The CDR3 contains 13 residues. The CDR3 nucleotides are TGTGCCAGCAGCTTAGGACCCCCCTACGAGCAGTACTTC. As protein: CASSLGPPYEQYF.

V gene TRBV3-1 (or the pseudogene TRBV3-2) combines with J gene TRBJ1-1, with 8 bases lining up with TRBD1. This CDR3 is 13 amino acids long. Germline CDR1 and CDR2: LGHDT and YNNKEL (reference sequence). After removal of 6 bases from V and 6 bases from J, the junction contained 6 bases not matched to a gene. CDR3 residues: CASRSGGRAEAFF. As DNA, the CDR3 is TGTGCCAGCAGGTCAGGGGGCCGGGCTGAAGCTTTCTTT.

The chain carries TRBV15 and TRBJ1-5, with D unclear. The length of the CDR3 is 17 residues. Germline lookup yields CDR1 LNHNV and CDR2 YYDKDF (reference sequence). V was shortened by 1 base and J by 0 bases, with 13 bases between the two germline ends. CDR3 nucleotides: TGTGCCACCAGCAGAGGGGCGGGTGCCTTTAGCAATCAGCCCCAGCATTTT. Translating it yields CATSRGAGAFSNQPQHF.

J is TRBJ2-3 and V is TRBV30, with TRBD2 matching over 11 bases. CDR3 length: 14 amino acids. Germline loops: CDR1 GTSNPN, CDR2 SVGIG (reference sequence). J was trimmed by 6 bases and V by 3 bases; bases with no gene match: 5. The CDR3 is CAWRTSGGRDTQYF. CDR3 nucleotide sequence: TGTGCCTGGAGAACTAGCGGGGGACGGGATACGCAGTATTTT.

This clone occurred once. The rearrangement uses TRBV4-1 and TRBJ1-2, with 9 nucleotides matching TRBD1. This CDR3 has 14 residues. In germline, CDR1 is MGHRA, CDR2 YSYEKL. Unmatched junction bases numbered 3, after V lost 0 bases and J lost 7 bases. The CDR3, as DNA: TGCGCCAGCAGCCAAGAAACAGGGGGCTCTGGCTACACCTTC. Protein: CASSQETGGSGYTF.

This rearrangement joins TRBV12-3 or TRBV12-4 to TRBJ2-3; D gene unclear. V was clipped by 0 bases and J by 6 bases, with 7 bases between them. The CDR3 runs to 13 residues. The CDR3 coding sequence is TGTGCCAGCAGTTTAGCCTTGGGGGATACGCAGTATTTT. Its protein product is CASSLALGDTQYF.